Listed here are 7 T cell receptor beta chains from one sample, sequenced in a study of shared clonotypes between healthy human individuals. Produced via immunoSEQ multiplex PCR; TCRdb's table is partial and in-frame only. The data hold 2 million to 2.5 million clones, with under 95% observed a single time. The sequenced sample was naive CD4+ T cells from PBMCs. Regarding subset: CD45RA+ positively selected. All receptors come from a man younger than 35 in good health. Some clones in this sample may be carry-over from other donors' samples.

The chain carries TRBV19 and TRBJ1-5; possibly TRBD1 for D (5 bases). CDR3 length: 22 residues. Germline assignment: CDR1 LNHDA and CDR2 SQIVND (reference sequence). The V end lost 7 bases, the J end lost 4 bases, and 38 bases lay between the germline ends. The CDR3 DNA reads as TGTGCCAGTATCGATTTGGAGGGACGGACTGACCTTTCGCATTCCCGGAATCAGCCCCAGCATTTT. Protein product: CASIDLEGRTDLSHSRNQPQHF.

The chain joins TRBV7-2 to TRBJ2-4; D gene ambiguous. This CDR3 has 16 residues. The germline V gene has CDR1 SGHTA and CDR2 FQGNSA. V was trimmed by 1 base and J by 0 bases, leaving 10 bases between them. CDR3 nucleotide sequence: TGTGCCAGCAGCTTAGTTGGCGACTTAGCCAAAAACATTCAGTACTTC. It yields the protein CASSLVGDLAKNIQYF.

The table lists this clone with a count of one. The gene calls are TRBV20-1 and TRBJ1-1; D is undetermined. This CDR3 has 11 amino acids. Germline V lookup: CDR1 DFQATT, CDR2 SNEGSKA (reference sequence). Trimming stripped 6 bases from V and 4 bases from J, with 9 bases between. This CDR3 is CSARYVTEAFF. CDR3 nucleotide sequence: TGCAGTGCCCGATACGTCACTGAAGCTTTCTTT.

The CDR3 sequence is CASSPAGQGLTAGYF. CDR3 sequence (DNA): TGTGCCAGCAGCCCGGCCGGACAGGGGCTTACGGCAGGGTACTTC. The chain carries TRBV7-9 and TRBJ2-4; 9 bases are a match to TRBD1. The germline V gene encodes CDR1 SEHNR and CDR2 FQNEAQ (reference sequence). This CDR3 region has 15 residues. V gave up 5 bases and J gave up 15 bases; unmatched junction bases: 17.

About this clone: At the DNA level, this CDR3 is encoded by other sequences in the same sample as well. The chain employs TRBV9 and TRBJ1-5, with no clear D. Trimming pared 0 bases from V and 6 bases from J, leaving 7 bases between. Looked up from germline, CDR1 is SGDLS and CDR2 is YYNGEE. The CDR3 covers 13 residues. CDR3 residues: CASSVAQGQPQHF. Here the CDR3 DNA reads TGTGCCAGCAGCGTAGCGCAAGGTCAGCCCCAGCATTTT.

A remark on this clone: The same CDR3 can be traced to other DNA sequences in this sample. The rearrangement links TRBV9 to TRBJ2-7, with D maybe TRBD1 (6 bases). The CDR3 loop spans 14 amino acids. The V end was cut by 2 bases, the J end by 3 bases, with 12 bases between. CDR1 is SGDLS and CDR2 is YYNGEE in the germline V gene. CDR3 DNA sequence: TGTGCCAGCAGCGTTCTTGGACAGAGCTACGAGCAGTACTTC. This sequence encodes CASSVLGQSYEQYF.

The V call is TRBV27, the J call TRBJ2-7; the match to TRBD2 covers 9 bases. This CDR3 comprises 15 residues. The V gene's germline CDR1 is MNHEY and CDR2 SMNVEV (reference sequence). With 2 bases clipped from V and 2 bases from J, the junction kept 4 bases outside the gene matches. This chain's CDR3 is CASSLMREGPYEQYF. The CDR3 region has the DNA TGTGCCAGCAGTTTAATGCGGGAGGGCCCCTACGAGCAGTACTTC.